The present entry profiles one T cell receptor (beta chain) with its context. Its antigen is undetermined. This record belongs to a study of blood T cells in healthy people across ages. At the level of the study: When template switching was applied, about one barcoded beta molecule was captured per two T cells. Study-wide results and caveats: Significant beta diversity loss was already apparent by age approximately 37, declining roughly linearly.

The CDR3 has 13 amino acids. Germline CDR1 DFQATT, CDR2 SNEGSKA (reference sequence). V dropped 4 bases and J dropped 7; count of bases not matched to a gene: 6. Alongside a J-beta primer mix, a sample-barcoded 5' primer served in a second PCR lasting roughly 7 to 11 cycles. Researchers report that a template-switch adaptor with 12 random nucleotides tagged each cDNA molecule. TCRdb reprocessed the 5' RACE reads with MiXCR, giving one entry per CDR3 protein. The sample has some 710,000 distinct CDR3 sequences; more than 35% are singletons. Sequencing was performed on blood. This TCR derives from an elderly man in good health. The rearrangement uses TRBV20-1 and TRBJ1-2, with 10 bases matching TRBD1. CDR3 coding DNA: TGCAGTGCTACGGACAGGGGGTTGGGTGGCTACACCTTC. This translates into CSATDRGLGGYTF.